These 22 T cell receptor beta chains were all obtained from the same sample, sequenced in a study of CD8+CD57+ T cells in acquired aplastic anemia. Patients picked for sequencing had shown CD8+CD57+ cell expansion detected by flow cytometry. Both TCR beta VDJ combination and CDR3 sequence profiling were carried out. Genomic DNA was the template for this profiling. MiXCR, applied by TCRdb to the reads, yields one record per CDR3 protein. The sample comprises 150,000 to 200,000 distinct CDR3 sequences, approximately 52% of which are singletons, and 1.8% rests with the top ten. The specimen sequenced was sorted CD4+, CD8+, or CD8+CD57+ T cells (not recorded which) from PBMCs. Receptors were obtained from a human donor with aplastic anemia.

The CDR3 DNA reads as TGCGCCAGCAGCCAAGATTTCGCGGGGGGTGGTCAAGAGACCCAGTACTTC. This translates into CASSQDFAGGGQETQYF. The chain combines TRBV4-3 with TRBJ2-5; 8 nucleotides line up with TRBD2. CDR1 is LGHNA, CDR2 YSLEER, per germline. The CDR3 spans 17 residues. Losses at the gene ends were 0 bases for V and 2 bases for J; bases not matched to a gene: 8.

This clonotype appeared many times. The chain uses TRBV3-1 and TRBJ1-2; D is undetermined. The CDR3 is made up of 13 amino acids. The germline V gene has CDR1 LGHDT and CDR2 YNNKEL (reference sequence). Trimming left V 4 bases short and J 7 bases short, with 13 bases between. The CDR3 loop is CASSPEGGLGYTF. The CDR3 DNA follows: TGTGCCAGCAGCCCCGAAGGAGGCCTTGGCTACACCTTC. Filled out from reference TRBV3-1 and TRBJ1-2, the complete variable domain reads DTAVSQTPKYLVTQMGNDKSIKCEQNLGHDTMYWYKQDSKKFLKIMFSYNNKELIINETVPNRFSPKSPDKAHLNLHINSLELGDSAVYFCASSPEGGLGYTFGSGTRLTVV.

The chain joins TRBV10-3 to TRBJ2-1, with 10 bases aligning to TRBD1. The CDR3 runs to 15 residues. V lost 6 bases to trimming and J lost 6 bases; unmatched junction nucleotides: 8. CDR1 is ENHRY, CDR2 SYGVKD, per germline. CDR3: CAISFSGTGVNEQFF. CDR3 bases: TGTGCCATCAGCTTTAGCGGGACAGGGGTCAATGAGCAGTTCTTC.

The V and J genes are TRBV15 and TRBJ2-1, with D possibly called TRBD1 or TRBD2 (7 bases each). The V gene lost 5 bases and the J gene lost 5 bases, with 16 bases spanning the gap. Per germline, CDR1 LNHNV and CDR2 YYDKDF (reference sequence). The CDR3 is 15 residues long. The CDR3 loop reads CATSHPQGGHNEQFF. In nucleotides, the CDR3 is TGTGCCACCAGCCATCCGCAGGGGGGGCACAATGAGCAGTTCTTC.

The chain has TRBV24-1 and TRBJ2-7; the D is unclear. The CDR3 has 12 residues. In germline, CDR1 is KGHDR, CDR2 SFDVKD. V was cut by 3 bases and J by 2 bases, with 4 bases left in between. CDR3 loop: CATSDSAYEQYF. The CDR3 nucleotides read TGTGCCACCAGTGATAGTGCCTACGAGCAGTACTTC.

This clonotype has a handful of counts. The gene calls are TRBV29-1 and TRBJ2-7, with TRBD1 matching over 8 bases. Trimming at V came to 7 bases and at J to 6 bases, leaving 5 bases not matched to a gene. Looked up from germline, CDR1 is SQVTM and CDR2 is ANQGSEA. The CDR3 is 11 residues long. The CDR3 here is CSAETGAEQYF. For the CDR3, the DNA is TGCAGCGCCGAGACAGGGGCCGAGCAGTACTTC.

Ten or more counts support this clonotype. The V gene is TRBV4-1, the J gene TRBJ2-7, with unresolved D. V dropped 0 bases and J dropped 2 bases, with 11 bases sitting between them. This CDR3 region has 15 residues. Germline V CDR1 and CDR2: MGHRA, YSYEKL. The CDR3 DNA follows: TGCGCCAGCAGCCAAGAACCGCAGCCTACCTACGAGCAGTACTTC. Translating gives CASSQEPQPTYEQYF.

V and J are TRBV27 and TRBJ1-5, with D possibly matching TRBD1 (6 bases). The germline gives CDR1 MNHEY, CDR2 SMNVEV (reference sequence). This CDR3 contains 14 residues. With 7 bases removed from V and 0 bases from J, the gap between germline ends came to 10 bases. CDR3 residues: CASKQGNSNQPQHF. The CDR3 DNA reads as TGTGCCAGCAAACAGGGTAATAGCAATCAGCCCCAGCATTTT.

V gene TRBV25-1 combines with J gene TRBJ2-3, with 9 bases identical to TRBD2. V shed 2 bases and J 4 bases; nucleotides not matched to a gene: 10. Germline CDR1 and CDR2: MGHDK and SYGVNS. The length of the CDR3 is 17 residues. The CDR3 nucleotides read TGTGCCAGCAGTGAAGGGGGGTTAGCGGGAGCGGCAGATACGCAGTATTTT. It codes for CASSEGGLAGAADTQYF.

This clonotype appeared a single time. V is TRBV24-1 and J is TRBJ2-3; D perhaps matches TRBD1 (6 bases). Germline V CDR1 and CDR2: KGHDR, SFDVKD. This CDR3 is 14 amino acids long. Trimming left V 1 base short and J 3 bases short, with 7 bases between. The CDR3 here is CATSDFRGTDTQYF. As DNA, the CDR3 is TGTGCCACCAGTGATTTCAGGGGAACAGATACGCAGTATTTT.

The chain carries TRBV7-2 and TRBJ2-3; D unresolved. The CDR3 extends over 12 amino acids. Trimming removed 2 bases from V and 9 bases from J, with 9 bases in between. The germline gives CDR1 SGHTA, CDR2 FQGNSA. In nucleotides, the CDR3 is TGTGCCAGCAGCTTAAACACCGGAACGCAGTATTTT. Translation: CASSLNTGTQYF.

The CDR3 is CASSSTGSHEQYF. CDR3 DNA: TGCGCCAGCAGTTCAACAGGGTCCCACGAGCAGTACTTC. V is TRBV5-1 and J is TRBJ2-7, with D possibly being TRBD1 (6 bases). The CDR3 loop spans 13 amino acids. V was trimmed by 5 bases and J by 5 bases, leaving 14 bases between them. CDR1 is SGHRS and CDR2 is YFSETQ in the germline V gene.

The CDR3 sequence is CSAEGRFTEAFF. CDR3 sequence (DNA): TGCAGCGCCGAGGGTCGTTTCACTGAAGCTTTCTTT. The chain recombines TRBV29-1 with TRBJ1-1; D is undetermined. The CDR3 is made up of 12 amino acids. Trimming removed 7 bases from V and 4 bases from J, with 13 bases in between. Germline loops: CDR1 SQVTM, CDR2 ANQGSEA.

The rearrangement joins TRBV6-2 or TRBV6-3 to TRBJ2-1; no definite D call. CDR1 and CDR2 from the germline V gene are MNHEY and SVGEGT. This CDR3 has 19 residues. V dropped 0 bases and J dropped 2 bases, with 20 bases sitting between them. This chain's CDR3 is CASSYSTPHLQSAYNEQFF. The CDR3 DNA reads as TGTGCCAGCAGTTACTCGACTCCACACCTACAGTCCGCCTACAATGAGCAGTTCTTC.

This chain uses TRBV7-6 with TRBJ2-7; TRBD2 matches 8 bases. Germline V gene lookup returns CDR1 SGHVS and CDR2 FNYEAQ. The CDR3 covers 16 residues. Germline trimming cut 6 bases from V and 2 bases from J; bases unmatched to any gene: 12. The CDR3 here is CASSSKRLAKTYEQYF. DNA of the CDR3: TGTGCCAGCAGTTCCAAACGACTAGCGAAAACCTACGAGCAGTACTTC.

Worth noting for this clonotype: The junction does not match germline at one end; this may be a read error. This chain uses TRBV7-7 with TRBJ2-3; tentative D call: TRBD1 (7 bases). The germline V gene has CDR1 SSHAT and CDR2 FNYEAQ (reference sequence). The length of the CDR3 is 17 residues. CDR3 DNA: TGTGCTAGCAGCTTAGCGGATGTCGACAGGGTAACAGATACGCAGTATTTT. This codes for CASSLADVDRVTDTQYF.

In regard to this clonotype: A read error may explain this, as a much larger clone is one base away. V gene TRBV12-3 or TRBV12-4 combines with J gene TRBJ1-2; D ambiguous. Trimming left V 3 bases short and J 4 bases short, with 15 bases between. There are 15 residues in the CDR3. The CDR3 DNA reads as TGTGCCAGCAGTTTTGAGGCTTTAAATAGCTATGGCTACACCTTC. Protein sequence: CASSFEALNSYGYTF.

This clonotype was observed once. The gene calls are TRBV14 and TRBJ2-4; D is uncertain. CDR3 length: 14 amino acids. V was pared by 4 bases and J by 3 bases, with 10 bases between. Germline V lookup: CDR1 SGHDN, CDR2 FVKESK. This chain's CDR3 is CASSPSTVKNIQYF. CDR3 sequence (DNA): TGTGCCAGCAGCCCCTCGACGGTCAAAAACATTCAGTACTTC. The complete variable domain, with remaining parts taken from reference TRBV14 and TRBJ2-4, reads EAGVTQFPSHSVIEKGQTVTLRCDPISGHDNLYWYRRVMGKEIKFLLHFVKESKQDESGMPNNRFLAERTGGTYSTLKVQPAELEDSGVYFCASSPSTVKNIQYFGAGTRLSVL.

As for this clonotype: The junction and the germline gene differ at one end; a read error may be behind it. The chain joins TRBV20-1 to TRBJ1-1; TRBD1 is a possible D gene (6 bases). The CDR3 totals 15 residues. Germline V CDR1 and CDR2: DFQATT, SNEGSKA (reference sequence). The CDR3 region is CGARALQGGKTEAFF. DNA of the CDR3: TGCGGTGCTAGGGCCTTACAGGGCGGGAAGACTGAAGCTTTCTTT.

This clonotype was seen a few times. The V gene is TRBV28, the J gene TRBJ1-2; tentatively, D is TRBD1 (6 bases). The CDR3 totals 15 residues. V lost 2 bases and J lost 4, with 14 bases in between. Germline assignment: CDR1 MDHEN and CDR2 SYDVKM. CDR3 sequence: CASSLGGRGAYGYTF. The DNA of the CDR3 is TGTGCCAGCAGTTTAGGGGGCAGGGGTGCCTATGGCTACACCTTC.

This clonotype was counted ten times or more. The V gene is TRBV20-1, the J gene TRBJ2-5; no clear D gene. The CDR3 contains 11 residues. Germline assignment: CDR1 DFQATT and CDR2 SNEGSKA (reference sequence). V was shortened by 1 base and J by 7 bases, with 7 bases between the two germline ends. CDR3 DNA: TGCAGTGCTAGAGGGGGATTGACCCAGTACTTC. It translates to CSARGGLTQYF.

This rearrangement joins TRBV29-1 to TRBJ1-6, with TRBD1 identical over 9 bases. Trimming removed 5 bases from V and 5 bases from J; junction bases left unmatched: 7. The CDR3 covers 15 residues. From germline, CDR1 is SQVTM and CDR2 ANQGSEA. CDR3 sequence (DNA): TGCAGCGTTTCTGGACAGGGGCGGAATAATTCACCCCTCCACTTT. Protein: CSVSGQGRNNSPLHF.